The sequence of this T cell receptor (beta chain) was determined in a study of blood T cell repertoires in COVID-19. This clone has just a few counts. As processed by the authors: The assay estimated nucleated cells by amplifying reference gene primers. TCRdb's copy holds only in-frame clones and misses some; the assay was immunoSEQ multiplex PCR. V, J and clone size reflect that table, while D and trimming were determined from the DNA. The sample shows over 85,000 clones, roughly 90% of them seen only once. With 0 bases clipped from V and 4 bases from J, the junction kept 3 bases outside the gene matches. CDR3 length: 14 residues. The germline CDR1 and CDR2 sequences are SGDLS and YYNGEE.

The source of this sequence is a woman between 45 and 65 years old with COVID-19, enrolled during active disease. Sequencing was carried out using peripheral blood. This chain uses TRBV9 with TRBJ1-2; 7 bases agree with TRBD1. This chain's CDR3 is CASSVEAGGYGYTF. In DNA form, the CDR3 reads TGTGCCAGCAGCGTAGAGGCAGGGGGCTATGGCTACACCTTC.